This is a list of T cell receptor beta chains from one sample in a study of Tregs in tolerant kidney transplant recipients. Produced via immunoSEQ multiplex PCR; TCRdb's table is partial and in-frame only. The data hold tens of thousands of clones, with 93% observed a single time. This sample comprised CD4+ T cells from blood (PBMCs), obtained 12 months after the transplant. These TCRs come from a human patient who received a combined kidney and bone marrow transplant. Some T cells may be the graft donor's. The CDR3 runs from the conserved cysteine through the conserved F or W. A D gene is named only where the DNA matches it firmly. Size values are once, few and many counts, or a class for expanded clones, and some rows have none.

TRBJ2-7	TRBD1	TRBV7-7	few	CASSRQGSYEQYF	TGTGCCAGCAGCCGACAGGGATCCTACGAGCAGTACTTC
TRBJ2-3	.	TRBV5-1	.	CASSPGESGSADTQYF	TGCGCCAGCAGCCCAGGGGAATCGGGGAGCGCAGATACGCAGTATTTT
TRBJ2-6	.	TRBV5-1	.	CASSLVASGTSGANVLTF	TGCGCCAGCAGCTTGGTAGCTAGTGGAACCTCTGGGGCCAACGTCCTGACTTTC
TRBJ2-7	TRBD2	TRBV5-6	.	CASSWTSGIRSSYEQYF	TGTGCCAGCAGCTGGACTAGCGGGATTCGAAGCTCCTACGAGCAGTACTTC
TRBJ2-7	.	TRBV10-1	.	CASRDSSYEQYF	TGCGCCAGCAGGGACAGTTCCTACGAGCAGTACTTC
TRBJ1-2	.	TRBV6-1	.	CASSEARGTYYGYTF	TGTGCCAGCAGTGAAGCGCGGGGGACATACTATGGCTACACCTTC
TRBJ1-5	.	TRBV5-1	.	CASSLSGRHQPQHF	TGCGCCAGCAGCTTGAGTGGGCGCCATCAGCCCCAGCATTTT
TRBJ2-2	.	TRBV5-3	few	CARNNCQGSPRTGELFF	TGTGCCAGAAACAATTGTCAGGGTAGCCCCAGGACCGGGGAGCTGTTTTTT
TRBJ2-7	.	TRBV5-1	.	CASSLVVNSLDEQYF	TGCGCCAGCAGCTTGGTCGTAAACAGTTTAGACGAGCAGTACTTC
TRBJ2-1	TRBD1	TRBV25-1	.	CASSEETGAGDEQFF	TGTGCCAGCAGTGAAGAGACAGGGGCCGGCGATGAGCAGTTCTTC
TRBJ2-1	TRBD2	TRBV19	.	CASSIGLAGAYEQFF	TGTGCCAGTAGTATAGGGCTAGCGGGAGCCTATGAGCAGTTCTTC
TRBJ2-1	.	TRBV11-2	once	CASSQTGWDEQFF	TGTGCCAGCAGCCAGACAGGTTGGGATGAGCAGTTCTTC
TRBJ2-7	TRBD1	TRBV19	.	CATRDRPLVEQYF	TGTGCCACCCGGGACAGGCCCTTGGTCGAGCAGTACTTC